Following are 22 T cell receptor beta chains from one sample sequenced in a study of blood T cell repertoires in COVID-19. Repertoires were generated with immunoSEQ multiplex PCR, while TCRdb's copy carries only in-frame clones and drops some. The sample lists tens of thousands of clones, around 88% occurring once. The sequenced sample was peripheral blood. Every receptor here comes from a man aged 25-45 years with acute or convalescent COVID-19.

This clone has a single count. This chain connects TRBV7-3 to TRBJ2-7; unclear D gene. This CDR3 has 15 amino acids. V was cut by 8 bases and J by 3 bases, with 20 bases left in between. Per the germline V gene, CDR1 is SGHTA and CDR2 is FQGTGA. Written as DNA, the CDR3 is TGTGCCAGCCAAGAGGCACCCGCTCCCAACTACGAGCAGTACTTC. Translating it yields CASQEAPAPNYEQYF.

The rearrangement uses TRBV7-2 and TRBJ1-3; 10 positions agree with TRBD1. This CDR3 contains 18 residues. The germline CDR1 and CDR2 sequences are SGHTA and FQGNSA. The ends lost 5 bases at V and 1 base at J; junction bases unmatched: 11. CDR3 sequence (DNA): TGTGCCAGCAGCCTAACCCACCGGGACAGGGGTTCTGGAAACACCATATATTTT. Translating gives CASSLTHRDRGSGNTIYF. The full variable domain, completed using reference TRBV7-2 and TRBJ1-3, is GAGVSQSPSNKVTEKGKDVELRCDPISGHTALYWYRQSLGQGLEFLIYFQGNSAPDKSGLPSDRFSAERTGGSVSTLTIQRTQQEDSAVYLCASSLTHRDRGSGNTIYFGEGSWLTVV.

The J gene is TRBJ2-1, the V gene TRBV2, with D possibly being TRBD2 (8 bases). This CDR3 contains 18 residues. Trimming cost V 3 bases and J 3 bases, with 21 bases left between them. Germline V gene lookup returns CDR1 SNHLY and CDR2 FYNNEI. The DNA for the CDR3 is TGTGCCAGCAGTGATTCGACAGGGCGGGCGGGAGGCTACAATGAGCAGTTCTTC. Its translation: CASSDSTGRAGGYNEQFF.

The chain uses TRBV3-1 (or the pseudogene TRBV3-2) and TRBJ2-2, with TRBD2 matching over 9 bases. This CDR3 is built from 14 residues. Unmatched junction bases numbered 10, after V lost 10 bases and J lost 7 bases. CDR1 LGHDT and CDR2 YNNKEL come from the germline V gene (reference sequence). The CDR3: CATHPAGGSGELFF. CDR3 sequence (DNA): TGTGCCACCCATCCAGCGGGAGGTAGCGGGGAGCTGTTTTTT.

As DNA, the CDR3 is TGCGCCAGCAGCTTGCAGGGGGGCACAGATACGCAGTATTTT. Residues: CASSLQGGTDTQYF. This chain connects TRBV5-1 to TRBJ2-3, with 7 nucleotides matching TRBD1. The CDR3 is 14 residues long. V gave up 1 base and J gave up 1 base; unmatched junction bases: 0. Per the germline V gene, CDR1 is SGHRS and CDR2 is YFSETQ.

The genes are TRBV28 and TRBJ1-5; 9 bases line up with TRBD1. Germline loops: CDR1 MDHEN, CDR2 SYDVKM. The CDR3 totals 14 residues. The V and J ends lost 6 bases and 4 bases, in that order; junction bases with no gene match: 4. The CDR3, as DNA: TGTGCCAGCAGCAAACAGGGGGCAAATCAGCCCCAGCATTTT. It encodes CASSKQGANQPQHF.

The sample holds one count of this clone. This rearrangement joins TRBV28 to TRBJ2-2, with 12 positions matching TRBD2. Germline CDR1 MDHEN, CDR2 SYDVKM. Losses at the gene ends were 8 bases for V and 6 bases for J; bases not matched to a gene: 10. This CDR3 spans 16 amino acids. CDR3 sequence reads: CASQNGLAGLAGELFF. Written as DNA, the CDR3 is TGTGCCAGCCAAAATGGACTAGCGGGATTGGCCGGGGAGCTGTTTTTT.

The V call is TRBV3-1 (or the pseudogene TRBV3-2), the J call TRBJ2-7, with D unclear. V was cut by 3 bases and J by 3 bases, with 9 bases left in between. CDR1 and CDR2 (germline): LGHDT, YNNKEL (reference sequence). The CDR3 length is 13 residues. Here the CDR3 reads CASSQGQHYEQYF. The CDR3, as DNA: TGTGCCAGCAGCCAGGGCCAGCACTACGAGCAGTACTTC.

A single count supports this clone. The genes are TRBV3-1 (or the pseudogene TRBV3-2) and TRBJ2-1; TRBD1 might be the D (6 bases). Trimming took 3 bases from V and 8 from J, leaving 14 bases between them. Germline CDR1 LGHDT, CDR2 YNNKEL (reference sequence). The CDR3 runs 14 residues. The CDR3 loop reads CASSQTQGLDEQFF. In DNA form, the CDR3 reads TGTGCCAGCAGCCAGACACAGGGTTTGGATGAGCAGTTCTTC.

The J gene is TRBJ2-1, the V gene TRBV15; 7 bases agree with TRBD2. V shed 0 bases, J shed 7 bases, and the junction held 18 bases outside the gene matches. This CDR3 comprises 19 residues. Germline V gene sequence: CDR1 LNHNV, CDR2 YYDKDF (reference sequence). The CDR3 DNA follows: TGTGCCACCAGCAGAGATAGGTTGTCGGGAGGAGGACTAGGGAATGAGCAGTTCTTC. This codes for CATSRDRLSGGGLGNEQFF.

The J gene is TRBJ2-5, the V gene TRBV7-2; possible D gene TRBD2, 6 bases. The CDR3 totals 13 residues. The germline V gene encodes CDR1 SGHTA and CDR2 FQGNSA. The ends were cut back, 5 bases at V and 5 bases at J, with 12 bases in the middle. The CDR3 sequence is CASSREWGETQYF. CDR3 coding DNA: TGTGCCAGCAGCCGGGAGTGGGGGGAGACCCAGTACTTC.

The CDR3 is CASSQEGVGPTNEKLFF. The DNA of the CDR3 is TGTGCCAGCAGCCAGGAAGGGGTCGGGCCTACTAATGAAAAACTGTTTTTT. This chain links TRBV3-1 (or the pseudogene TRBV3-2) with TRBJ1-4, with D possibly TRBD1 on 5 matching bases. Germline loops: CDR1 LGHDT, CDR2 YNNKEL (reference sequence). Trimming pared 3 bases from V and 2 bases from J, leaving 16 bases between. The CDR3 spans 17 residues.

The chain uses TRBV4-2 and TRBJ2-3; 9 positions agree with TRBD1. The CDR3 spans 17 residues. V gave up 0 bases and J gave up 4 bases; unmatched junction bases: 8. Germline CDR1 LGHNA, CDR2 YNFKEQ. The CDR3: CASSQEGRDRAADTQYF. CDR3 DNA sequence: TGTGCCAGCAGCCAAGAAGGGAGGGACAGGGCGGCAGATACGCAGTATTTT.

Here the CDR3 reads CASSYGTGVTDTQYF. CDR3 DNA sequence: TGTGCCAGCAGTTACGGAACGGGAGTCACAGATACGCAGTATTTT. The V gene is TRBV6-5, the J gene TRBJ2-3, with a tentative D call TRBD2 (6 bases). The V and J ends lost 2 bases and 2 bases respectively, with 11 bases between them. The CDR3 covers 15 residues. From germline, CDR1 is MNHEY and CDR2 SVGAGI.

V gene TRBV6-1 combines with J gene TRBJ2-3; a possible D gene is TRBD2 (6 bases). This CDR3 contains 16 residues. CDR1 is MNHNS and CDR2 is SASEGT in the germline V gene. V lost 2 bases to trimming and J lost 3 bases, with 15 bases between them. This CDR3 reads CASSELMRGATDTQYF. The CDR3 coding sequence is TGTGCCAGCAGTGAACTTATGCGGGGCGCGACAGATACGCAGTATTTT.

The chain joins TRBV29-1 to TRBJ1-4; no reliable D call. The CDR3 runs 11 residues. The V end lost 6 bases, the J end lost 7 bases, and 9 bases lay between the germline ends. The germline V gene encodes CDR1 SQVTM and CDR2 ANQGSEA. The CDR3 region has the DNA TGCAGCGTCACGCAGTTTGAAAAACTGTTTTTT. It translates to CSVTQFEKLFF.

This chain uses TRBV9 with TRBJ2-3; 10 bases line up with TRBD2. Germline trimming cut 3 bases from V and 1 base from J; bases unmatched to any gene: 5. The CDR3 is 16 amino acids. Germline CDR1 is SGDLS and CDR2 is YYNGEE. The CDR3 region has the DNA TGTGCCAGCAGCGCGACAGCGGGAGGGGGCACAGATACGCAGTATTTT. Amino acids: CASSATAGGGTDTQYF.

This chain joins TRBV7-2 and TRBJ2-5; 9 bases are shared with TRBD1. V trimming: 1 base; J trimming: 4 bases; junction bases outside the gene matches: 7. This CDR3 is 16 amino acids long. The germline gives CDR1 SGHTA, CDR2 FQGNSA. CDR3 region: CASSLGTHRGRETQYF. DNA of the CDR3: TGTGCCAGCAGCTTAGGGACGCACAGGGGGCGAGAGACCCAGTACTTC. The entire variable domain, with the rest obtained from reference TRBV7-2 and TRBJ2-5, is as follows: GAGVSQSPSNKVTEKGKDVELRCDPISGHTALYWYRQSLGQGLEFLIYFQGNSAPDKSGLPSDRFSAERTGGSVSTLTIQRTQQEDSAVYLCASSLGTHRGRETQYFGPGTRLLVL.

This sequence joins TRBV4-1 and TRBJ2-4; no definite D call. The ends were cut back, 2 bases at V and 0 bases at J, with 11 bases in the middle. CDR1 and CDR2 (germline): MGHRA, YSYEKL. CDR3 size: 16 residues. The CDR3 coding sequence is TGCGCCAGCAGCCAATCTATACAGACAGCCAAAAACATTCAGTACTTC. Translating it yields CASSQSIQTAKNIQYF.

Only one count was recorded for this clone. The chain is built from TRBV2 and TRBJ2-1; 9 bases line up with TRBD1. The ends lost 9 bases at V and 8 bases at J; junction bases unmatched: 17. Germline CDR1 is SNHLY and CDR2 is FYNNEI. The CDR3 extends over 16 amino acids. The CDR3 loop reads CASSLHRDRVIHEQFF. The CDR3 DNA reads as TGTGCCAGTTCTCTACACCGGGACAGGGTTATCCATGAGCAGTTCTTC.

The chain combines TRBV7-3 with TRBJ2-7; D is perhaps TRBD1 (6 bases). V lost 2 bases, J lost 3 bases, and 14 bases lay in between. This CDR3 has 15 amino acids. Germline values: CDR1 SGHTA, CDR2 FQGTGA. The CDR3 is CASSLEGGARYEQYF. The CDR3, as DNA: TGTGCCAGCAGCTTAGAAGGGGGTGCCCGCTACGAGCAGTACTTC.

The gene calls are TRBV2 and TRBJ2-3; possible D gene TRBD2, 6 bases. V was cut by 8 bases and J by 6 bases, with 12 bases left in between. The CDR3 runs 12 residues. CDR1 is SNHLY and CDR2 is FYNNEI in the germline V gene. Here the CDR3 DNA reads TGTGCCAGCTCGGGAGCCCCGGATACGCAGTATTTT. This codes for CASSGAPDTQYF.